This T cell receptor beta chain was captured by sequencing in a study of blood T cell repertoires in COVID-19. Study overall: COVID-19 samples, acute and convalescent, were from the United States, Italy and Spain.

Looked up from germline, CDR1 is KGHSY and CDR2 is FQNENV. The CDR3 runs 15 residues. J lost 5 bases, V lost 2 bases, and 5 bases had no gene match. As originally analysed: Reference gene primer amplification yielded estimated nucleated cell counts. Some clones are missing from TCRdb's copy, which holds only in-frame ones; the method was immunoSEQ multiplex PCR. V and J calls and clone size are copied from that table; D and trimming were computed from the DNA. The sample records about 270,000 clones, approximately 90% being singletons. Living in under 30 US areas, the participants were between about 18 and 95 years of age. Cohorts were assigned according to the clinical history that participants reported.

This sequence joins TRBV16 and TRBJ1-1; 10 bases agree with TRBD1. The origin of this receptor is a woman between 55 and 75 years old in a cohort exposed to, infected with or recovered from COVID-19 (not recorded which). The specimen was PBMCs or T cells enriched from blood (not recorded which). The CDR3 DNA follows: TGTGCCAGCAGCCAAGGGGGACAGGGGCGAACTGAAGCTTTCTTT. It is translated as CASSQGGQGRTEAFF.